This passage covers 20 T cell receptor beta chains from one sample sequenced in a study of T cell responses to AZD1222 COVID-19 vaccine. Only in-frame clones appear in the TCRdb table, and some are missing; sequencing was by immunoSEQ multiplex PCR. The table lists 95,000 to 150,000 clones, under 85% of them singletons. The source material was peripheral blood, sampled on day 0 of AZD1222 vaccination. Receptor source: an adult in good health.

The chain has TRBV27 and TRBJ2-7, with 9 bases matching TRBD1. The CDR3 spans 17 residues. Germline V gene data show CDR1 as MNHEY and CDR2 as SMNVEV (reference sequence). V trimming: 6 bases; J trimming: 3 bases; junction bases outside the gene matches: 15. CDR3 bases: TGTGCCAGCAGCTCTAGGGCCCCCGGGACAGGGTTCTACGAGCAGTACTTC. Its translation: CASSSRAPGTGFYEQYF.

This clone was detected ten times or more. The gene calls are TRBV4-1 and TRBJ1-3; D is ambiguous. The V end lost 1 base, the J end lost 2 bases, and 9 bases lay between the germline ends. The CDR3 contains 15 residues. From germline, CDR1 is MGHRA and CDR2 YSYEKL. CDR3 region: CASSQGEGPGNTIYF. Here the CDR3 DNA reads TGCGCCAGCAGCCAAGGGGAGGGTCCTGGAAACACCATATATTTT.

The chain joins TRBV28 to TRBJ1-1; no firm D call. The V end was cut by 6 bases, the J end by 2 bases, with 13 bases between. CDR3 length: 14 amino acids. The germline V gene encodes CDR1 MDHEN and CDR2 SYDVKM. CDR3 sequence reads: CASRRSYTNTEAFF. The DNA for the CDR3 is TGTGCCAGCAGACGATCCTACACCAACACTGAAGCTTTCTTT.

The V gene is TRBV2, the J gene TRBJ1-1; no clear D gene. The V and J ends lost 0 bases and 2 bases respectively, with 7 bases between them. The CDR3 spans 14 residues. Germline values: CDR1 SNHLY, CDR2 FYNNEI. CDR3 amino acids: CASSEADGNTEAFF. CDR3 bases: TGTGCCAGCAGTGAAGCGGACGGCAACACTGAAGCTTTCTTT.

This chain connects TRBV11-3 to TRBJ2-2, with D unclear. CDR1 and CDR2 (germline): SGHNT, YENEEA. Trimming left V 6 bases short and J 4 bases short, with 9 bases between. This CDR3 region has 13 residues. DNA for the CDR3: TGTGCCAGCAGTGGGCCCCGCACCGGGGAGCTGTTTTTT. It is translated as CASSGPRTGELFF.

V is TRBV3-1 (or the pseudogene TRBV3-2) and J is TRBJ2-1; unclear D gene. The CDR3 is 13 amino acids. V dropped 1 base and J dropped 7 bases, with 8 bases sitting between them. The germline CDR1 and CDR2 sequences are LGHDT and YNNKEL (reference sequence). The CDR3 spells CASSQVVRNEQFF. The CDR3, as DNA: TGTGCCAGCAGCCAAGTTGTACGGAATGAGCAGTTCTTC.

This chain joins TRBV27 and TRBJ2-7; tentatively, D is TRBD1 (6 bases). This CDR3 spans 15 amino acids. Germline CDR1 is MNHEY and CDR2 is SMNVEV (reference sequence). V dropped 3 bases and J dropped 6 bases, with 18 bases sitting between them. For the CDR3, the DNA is TGTGCCAGCAGTTTGACGGGCAGGGGTGGTTTCGAGCAGTACTTC. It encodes CASSLTGRGGFEQYF.

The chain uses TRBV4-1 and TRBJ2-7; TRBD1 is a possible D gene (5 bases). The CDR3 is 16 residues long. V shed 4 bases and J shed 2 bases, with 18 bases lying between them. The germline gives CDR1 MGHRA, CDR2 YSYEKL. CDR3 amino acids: CASSPNQMTAAYEQYF. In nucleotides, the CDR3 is TGCGCCAGCAGCCCGAACCAAATGACAGCCGCCTACGAGCAGTACTTC.

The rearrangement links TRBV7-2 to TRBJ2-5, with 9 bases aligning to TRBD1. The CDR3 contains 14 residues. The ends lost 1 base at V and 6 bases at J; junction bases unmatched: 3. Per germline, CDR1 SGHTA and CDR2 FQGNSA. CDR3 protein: CASSLVDRGKTQYF. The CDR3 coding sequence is TGTGCCAGCAGCTTAGTGGACAGGGGAAAGACCCAGTACTTC.

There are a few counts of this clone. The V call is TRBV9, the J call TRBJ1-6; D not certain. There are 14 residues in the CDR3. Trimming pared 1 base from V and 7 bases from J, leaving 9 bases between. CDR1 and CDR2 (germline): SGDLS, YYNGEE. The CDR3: CASSVRPVNSPLHF. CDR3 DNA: TGTGCCAGCAGCGTAAGACCAGTAAATTCACCCCTCCACTTT.

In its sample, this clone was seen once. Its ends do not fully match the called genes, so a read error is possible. CDR3: CASSLAFSYEQYF. The CDR3 nucleotides are TGTGCCAGCAGTCTAGCGTTCTCCTACGAGCAGTACTTC. This chain joins TRBV12-3 or TRBV12-4 and TRBJ2-7; maybe TRBD2 (6 bases). The CDR3 totals 13 residues.

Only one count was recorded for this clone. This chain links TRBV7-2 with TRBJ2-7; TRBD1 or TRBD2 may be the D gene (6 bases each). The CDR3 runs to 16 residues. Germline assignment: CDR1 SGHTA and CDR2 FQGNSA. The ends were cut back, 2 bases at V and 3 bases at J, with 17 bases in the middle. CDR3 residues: CASSLQGGGGYYEQYF. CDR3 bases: TGTGCCAGCAGCTTACAAGGAGGGGGAGGTTACTACGAGCAGTACTTC.

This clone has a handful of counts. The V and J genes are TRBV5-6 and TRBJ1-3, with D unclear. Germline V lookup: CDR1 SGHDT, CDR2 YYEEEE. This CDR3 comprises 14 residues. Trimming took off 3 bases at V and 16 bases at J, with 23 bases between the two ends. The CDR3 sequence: CASSSLQRHKIPYF. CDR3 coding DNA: TGTGCCAGCAGCTCCCTCCAGAGGCACAAAATACCCTATTTT. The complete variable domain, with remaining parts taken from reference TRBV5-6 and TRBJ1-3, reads DAGVTQSPTHLIKTRGQQVTLRCSPKSGHDTVSWYQQALGQGPQFIFQYYEEEERQRGNFPDRFSGHQFPNYSSELNVNALLLGDSALYLCASSSLQRHKIPYFGEGSWLTVV.

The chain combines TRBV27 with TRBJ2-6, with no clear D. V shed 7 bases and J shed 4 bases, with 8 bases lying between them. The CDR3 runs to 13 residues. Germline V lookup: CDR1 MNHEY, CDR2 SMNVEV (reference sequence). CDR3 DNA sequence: TGTGCCAGCACTAGATCCGGGGCCAACGTCCTGACTTTC. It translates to CASTRSGANVLTF. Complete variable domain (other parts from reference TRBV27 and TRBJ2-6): EAQVTQNPRYLITVTGKKLTVTCSQNMNHEYMSWYRQDPGLGLRQIYYSMNVEVTDKGDVPEGYKVSRKEKRNFPLILESPSPNQTSLYFCASTRSGANVLTFGAGSRLTVL.

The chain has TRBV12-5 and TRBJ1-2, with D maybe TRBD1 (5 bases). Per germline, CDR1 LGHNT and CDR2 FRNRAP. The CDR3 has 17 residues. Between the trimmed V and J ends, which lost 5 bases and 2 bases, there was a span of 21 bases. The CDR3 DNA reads TGTGCTAGTGGTCCATACACCGAGGGCAACAGGAACTATGGCTACACCTTC. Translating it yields CASGPYTEGNRNYGYTF.

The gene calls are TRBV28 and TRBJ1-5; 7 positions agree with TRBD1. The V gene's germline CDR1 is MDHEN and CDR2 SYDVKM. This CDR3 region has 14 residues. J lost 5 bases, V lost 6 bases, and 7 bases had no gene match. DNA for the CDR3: TGTGCCAGCAGACCCGGCACAGGGGATCAGCCCCAGCATTTT. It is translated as CASRPGTGDQPQHF.

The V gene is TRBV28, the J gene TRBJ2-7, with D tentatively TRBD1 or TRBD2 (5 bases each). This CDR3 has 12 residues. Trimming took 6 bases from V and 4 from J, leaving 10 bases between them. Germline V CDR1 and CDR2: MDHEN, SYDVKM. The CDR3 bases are TGTGCCAGCAGACGGGACCGATACGAGCAGTACTTC. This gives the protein CASRRDRYEQYF.

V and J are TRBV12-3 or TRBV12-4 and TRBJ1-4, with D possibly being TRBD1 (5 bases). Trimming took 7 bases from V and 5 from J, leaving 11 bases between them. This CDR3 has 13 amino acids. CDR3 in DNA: TGTGCCAGCACCCCCTGGGGCAATGAAAAACTGTTTTTT. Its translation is CASTPWGNEKLFF.

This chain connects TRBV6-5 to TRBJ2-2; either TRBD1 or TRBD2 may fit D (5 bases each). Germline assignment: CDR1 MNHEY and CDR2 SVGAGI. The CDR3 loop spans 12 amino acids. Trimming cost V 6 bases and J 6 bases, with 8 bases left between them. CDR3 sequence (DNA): TGTGCCAGCAGCCCGGGACCCGGGGAGCTGTTTTTT. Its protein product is CASSPGPGELFF.

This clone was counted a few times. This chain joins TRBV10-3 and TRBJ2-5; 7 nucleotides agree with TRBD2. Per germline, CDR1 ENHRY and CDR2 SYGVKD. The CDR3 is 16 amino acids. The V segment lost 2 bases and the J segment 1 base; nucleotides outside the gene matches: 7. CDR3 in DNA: TGTGCCATCAGTGAGAGGGGCGGGGGAGTCCAAGAGACCCAGTACTTC. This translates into CAISERGGGVQETQYF.